This T cell receptor (beta chain) comes out of a study of monozygotic twins with inflammatory bowel disease. General study findings and limits: Telling different T cell subtypes apart from each other was not possible.

From germline, CDR1 is MNHEY and CDR2 SMNVEV (reference sequence). This CDR3 is 11 amino acids long. PCR of TCRalpha and TCRbeta cDNA was nested, with two rounds of approximately 17 and 9 cycles. Each CDR3 protein gets one entry in TCRdb, which reprocessed the 5' RACE reads and gives no DNA. The specimen's table records more than 85,000 distinct CDR3 sequences. Regarding this clonotype: Its antigen is not identified.

This sequence joins TRBV27 and TRBJ2-1; TCRdb names TRBD1, which stays unverified in the absence of DNA. The sequenced sample was blood. This receptor was obtained from a human donor with ulcerative colitis or Crohn's disease, or a healthy co-twin of an affected twin (not recorded which). CDR3 sequence reads: CASSQGNEQFF.